This T cell receptor (beta chain) is drawn from a study of cytomegalovirus exposure and HLA in healthy donors. Concerning this clone: The sample has other DNA sequences that encode this CDR3 too.

The CDR3 totals 15 residues. Deletions cut 6 bases from V and 4 bases from J, with 17 bases between. Germline V gene lookup returns CDR1 SGHRS and CDR2 YFSETQ. PCR employed 60 Vbeta and 13 Jbeta primers. Measured with immunoSEQ multiplex PCR; TCRdb has only the in-frame clones, and not every one. The sample has around 75,000 clones; the top ten hold roughly 1.5%. The chain employs TRBV5-1 and TRBJ2-1; D is perhaps TRBD2 (6 bases). The source material was PBMCs. The receptor comes from a woman aged 55-69 years in good health and CMV-seronegative. The CDR3 spells CASKLLAGLYNEQFF. The CDR3 DNA reads TGCGCCAGCAAGTTACTGGCGGGACTGTACAATGAGCAGTTCTTC. The whole variable domain, filled in from reference TRBV5-1 and TRBJ2-1, reads KAGVTQTPRYLIKTRGQQVTLSCSPISGHRSVSWYQQTPGQGLQFLFEYFSETQRNKGNFPGRFSGRQFSNSRSEMNVSTLELGDSALYLCASKLLAGLYNEQFFGPGTRLTVL.